These T cell receptor beta chains were read from a single sample in a study of T cell responses to AZD1222 COVID-19 vaccine. The assay was immunoSEQ multiplex PCR, and TCRdb's table has in-frame clones only and misses some. Of roughly 70,000 clones in the sample, roughly four fifths were seen once. Source: peripheral blood, taken on day 0 of AZD1222 vaccination. These receptors were collected from an adult in good health. Both conserved end residues are part of each CDR3. Each record gives: D gene, clone size, V gene, J gene, CDR3 protein, CDR3 DNA. A D gene is named only where the DNA matches it firmly. A clone size is listed for some rows: how often the clone was seen (once, few, many), or a class if it is expanded.

-	-	TRBV30	TRBJ1-5	CAWSAPGPSDQPQHF	TGTGCCTGGAGTGCACCGGGACCTTCGGATCAGCCCCAGCATTTT
-	-	TRBV28	TRBJ1-5	CASSLTQGGGQPQHF	TGTGCCAGCAGTTTAACACAGGGTGGGGGTCAGCCCCAGCATTTT
-	-	TRBV5-6	TRBJ1-2	CASSLMREIYGYTF	TGTGCCAGCAGCTTGATGAGAGAGATCTATGGCTACACCTTC
TRBD1	-	TRBV10-3	TRBJ1-3	CAISESKGQGIHTIYF	TGTGCCATCAGTGAGTCGAAAGGACAGGGTATTCACACCATATATTTT
-	once	TRBV4-3	TRBJ1-4	CASSQRPLGNEKLFF	TGCGCCAGCAGCCAGCGGCCGTTGGGTAATGAAAAACTGTTTTTT
-	-	TRBV7-7	TRBJ2-1	CASSLGGTNEQFF	TGTGCCAGCAGCTTAGGAGGGACCAATGAGCAGTTCTTC
TRBD1	-	TRBV5-4	TRBJ1-4	CASSLGTGREKLFF	TGTGCCAGCAGCTTAGGGACAGGGCGTGAAAAACTGTTTTTT
-	-	TRBV29-1	TRBJ2-7	CSAEGDSYEQYF	TGCAGCGCTGAGGGTGACTCCTACGAGCAGTACTTC
-	-	TRBV4-1	TRBJ2-7	CASSQDLGAVEQYF	TGCGCCAGCAGCCAAGATTTGGGGGCGGTCGAGCAGTACTTC
-	-	TRBV7-9	TRBJ1-1	CASRRDRSEAFF	TGTGCCAGCAGGCGTGACAGATCTGAAGCTTTCTTT
-	-	TRBV4-1	TRBJ1-5	CASSQGSGDSNQPQHF	TGCGCCAGCAGCCAAGGCTCAGGGGATAGCAATCAGCCCCAGCATTTT
-	-	TRBV4-3	TRBJ1-3	CASSQDRLSGNTIYF	TGCGCCAGCAGCCAAGATCGGCTCTCTGGAAACACCATATATTTT
-	-	TRBV7-9	TRBJ2-7	CASSLDFASPRF	TGTGCCAGCAGCTTAGATTTTGCTTCCCCGCGCTTC
-	few	TRBV24-1	TRBJ2-7	CATSDPRTTPYEQYF	TGTGCCACCAGTGATCCCCGGACTACTCCCTACGAGCAGTACTTC
-	-	TRBV5-5	TRBJ2-5	CASSLAPQETQYF	TGTGCCAGCAGCTTGGCCCCCCAAGAGACCCAGTACTTC
TRBD1	few	TRBV5-4	TRBJ2-2	CASQQGGNTGELFF	TGTGCCAGCCAACAGGGGGGGAACACCGGGGAGCTGTTTTTT
TRBD2	-	TRBV5-1	TRBJ2-7	CASGTSGGDYEQYF	TGCGCCAGCGGAACTAGCGGGGGCGACTACGAGCAGTACTTC
-	-	TRBV6-1	TRBJ2-7	CASSETGRFYEQYF	TGTGCCAGCAGTGAAACCGGACGGTTCTACGAGCAGTACTTC
TRBD1	-	TRBV15	TRBJ1-2	CATSRGQGARYGYTF	TGTGCCACCAGCAGGGGACAGGGGGCGCGGTATGGCTACACCTTC
-	-	TRBV11-2	TRBJ2-2	CASREGGPGELFF	TGTGCCAGCAGGGAGGGAGGACCCGGGGAGCTGTTTTTT
-	-	TRBV6-5	TRBJ1-1	CASSYEGRSTEAFF	TGTGCCAGCAGTTACGAGGGTCGTAGCACTGAAGCTTTCTTT
-	once	TRBV5-6	TRBJ2-2	CASSPFVVGVPGELFF	TGTGCCAGCAGCCCCTTCGTTGTTGGGGTACCCGGGGAGCTGTTTTTT
-	-	TRBV2	TRBJ1-1	CASSVGATEAFF	TGTGCCAGCAGTGTGGGAGCCACTGAAGCTTTCTTT
-	-	TRBV2	TRBJ2-2	CASSEMDIGELFF	TGTGCCAGCAGTGAGATGGACATCGGGGAGCTGTTTTTT
-	-	TRBV2	TRBJ2-5	CASSEGLGGETQYF	TGTGCCAGCAGTGAAGGGTTAGGGGGAGAGACCCAGTACTTC
-	-	TRBV19	TRBJ2-2	CASSLVGQRFGELFF	TGTGCCAGTAGCTTAGTCGGACAGCGGTTCGGGGAGCTGTTTTTT
-	-	TRBV5-4	TRBJ1-5	CASSSLDIPNQPQHF	TGTGCCAGCAGTTCCCTCGACATCCCTAATCAGCCCCAGCATTTT
-	-	TRBV27	TRBJ2-7	CASSFSRGGEQYF	TGTGCCAGCAGTTTCTCTAGGGGGGGTGAGCAGTACTTC
-	-	TRBV6-5	TRBJ2-5	CASSRELGETQYF	TGTGCCAGCAGTAGGGAACTAGGGGAGACCCAGTACTTC
TRBD2	once	TRBV19	TRBJ2-7	CASSLAGRSLDEQYF	TGTGCCAGTAGCTTAGCGGGTCGCAGTTTGGACGAGCAGTACTTC
-	few	TRBV25-1	TRBJ2-2	CASSPQANTGELFF	TGTGCCAGCTCCCCTCAAGCGAACACCGGGGAGCTGTTTTTT
-	-	TRBV28	TRBJ1-2	CASTQHYGYTF	TGTGCCAGCACCCAACACTATGGCTACACCTTC
TRBD2	-	TRBV5-1	TRBJ2-5	CASSPRVAGDRETQYF	TGCGCCAGCAGCCCTCGGGTAGCGGGGGACCGAGAGACCCAGTACTTC
TRBD1	-	TRBV6-1	TRBJ1-6	CASSEARDRASYNSPLHF	TGTGCCAGCAGTGAAGCGAGGGACAGGGCGTCCTATAATTCACCCCTCCACTTT
TRBD2	-	TRBV9	TRBJ2-2	CASSAGGYGELFF	TGTGCCAGCAGCGCGGGGGGGTACGGGGAGCTGTTTTTT
-	-	TRBV7-2	TRBJ2-2	CASSSVRPTGELFF	TGTGCCAGCAGCTCTGTTAGGCCGACCGGGGAGCTGTTTTTT
TRBD1	-	TRBV7-3	TRBJ1-6	CASSRQGKNSPLHF	TGTGCCAGCAGCCGACAGGGGAAGAATTCACCCCTCCACTTT
TRBD1	few	TRBV6-5	TRBJ1-5	CASRLQGANQPQHF	TGTGCCAGCAGATTACAGGGGGCCAATCAGCCCCAGCATTTT
-	-	TRBV5-1	TRBJ1-2	CASSSGGQNYGYTF	TGCGCCAGCAGCTCCGGGGGACAAAACTATGGCTACACCTTC
-	-	TRBV18	TRBJ1-5	CASSQQGGQPQHF	TGTGCCAGCTCTCAACAGGGAGGTCAGCCCCAGCATTTT
-	-	TRBV12-5	TRBJ1-5	CASGLVWVFRYQPQHF	TGTGCTAGTGGTTTGGTATGGGTTTTCCGATATCAGCCCCAGCATTTT
-	-	TRBV6-2/TRBV6-3	TRBJ2-2	CASSYRDTNTGELFF	TGTGCCAGCAGTTACAGGGACACGAACACCGGGGAGCTGTTTTTT
TRBD2	-	TRBV7-3	TRBJ2-1	CASSFTSGANNEQFF	TGTGCCAGCAGCTTTACTAGCGGGGCGAACAATGAGCAGTTCTTC
-	-	TRBV10-3	TRBJ1-2	CAISEVINYGYTF	TGTGCCATCAGTGAGGTTATTAACTATGGCTACACCTTC
TRBD1	-	TRBV9	TRBJ1-3	CASSAGQGFAGNTIYF	TGTGCCAGCAGCGCCGGACAGGGTTTTGCTGGAAACACCATATATTTT
-	-	TRBV4-1	TRBJ1-1	CASSQDLLNTEAFF	TGCGCCAGCAGCCAAGATCTCCTGAACACTGAAGCTTTCTTT
-	-	TRBV7-2	TRBJ2-5	CASSLGFGETQYF	TGTGCCAGCAGCTTGGGTTTCGGAGAGACCCAGTACTTC
TRBD1	-	TRBV19	TRBJ2-7	CASRGTASYEQYF	TGTGCCAGTAGAGGGACAGCCTCCTACGAGCAGTACTTC
-	-	TRBV29-1	TRBJ2-7	CSVDLSGSSYEQYF	TGCAGCGTTGATTTGTCAGGGAGCTCCTACGAGCAGTACTTC
-	few	TRBV9	TRBJ2-3	CASSPNPDGYTDTQYF	TGTGCCAGCAGCCCAAACCCCGACGGGTACACAGATACGCAGTATTTT
-	-	TRBV7-9	TRBJ2-7	CASSPREGQLLSYEQYF	TGTGCCAGCAGCCCCCGAGAAGGACAGCTACTTTCCTACGAGCAGTACTTC
-	few	TRBV5-6	TRBJ1-2	CASSLVGDNYGYTF	TGTGCCAGCAGCTTGGTTGGCGATAACTATGGCTACACCTTC
-	-	TRBV5-4	TRBJ2-3	CASSLEVTDTQYF	TGTGCCAGCAGCTTGGAGGTGACAGATACGCAGTATTTT
-	-	TRBV19	TRBJ1-1	CATAGTLNTEAFF	TGTGCCACAGCCGGGACACTGAACACTGAAGCTTTCTTT
-	-	TRBV7-3	TRBJ2-7	CASSLGLGDEQYF	TGTGCCAGCAGTCTCGGCTTGGGGGACGAGCAGTACTTC
-	-	TRBV30	TRBJ2-4	CAWSVGQGENIQYF	TGTGCCTGGAGTGTTGGCCAGGGAGAAAACATTCAGTACTTC
-	-	TRBV4-1	TRBJ2-3	CASSPPGVDTQYF	TGCGCCAGCAGCCCACCAGGGGTGGATACGCAGTATTTT
-	-	TRBV5-6	TRBJ2-3	CASSPGTLGTDTQYF	TGTGCCAGCAGCCCGGGGACCCTTGGCACAGATACGCAGTATTTT
TRBD1	-	TRBV25-1	TRBJ1-1	CASSDPRGPGEAFF	TGTGCCAGCAGTGACCCCAGGGGGCCTGGTGAAGCTTTCTTT
-	-	TRBV3-1/TRBV3-2	TRBJ2-1	CASSHGRRDNEQFF	TGTGCCAGCAGCCACGGCAGGCGAGACAATGAGCAGTTCTTC